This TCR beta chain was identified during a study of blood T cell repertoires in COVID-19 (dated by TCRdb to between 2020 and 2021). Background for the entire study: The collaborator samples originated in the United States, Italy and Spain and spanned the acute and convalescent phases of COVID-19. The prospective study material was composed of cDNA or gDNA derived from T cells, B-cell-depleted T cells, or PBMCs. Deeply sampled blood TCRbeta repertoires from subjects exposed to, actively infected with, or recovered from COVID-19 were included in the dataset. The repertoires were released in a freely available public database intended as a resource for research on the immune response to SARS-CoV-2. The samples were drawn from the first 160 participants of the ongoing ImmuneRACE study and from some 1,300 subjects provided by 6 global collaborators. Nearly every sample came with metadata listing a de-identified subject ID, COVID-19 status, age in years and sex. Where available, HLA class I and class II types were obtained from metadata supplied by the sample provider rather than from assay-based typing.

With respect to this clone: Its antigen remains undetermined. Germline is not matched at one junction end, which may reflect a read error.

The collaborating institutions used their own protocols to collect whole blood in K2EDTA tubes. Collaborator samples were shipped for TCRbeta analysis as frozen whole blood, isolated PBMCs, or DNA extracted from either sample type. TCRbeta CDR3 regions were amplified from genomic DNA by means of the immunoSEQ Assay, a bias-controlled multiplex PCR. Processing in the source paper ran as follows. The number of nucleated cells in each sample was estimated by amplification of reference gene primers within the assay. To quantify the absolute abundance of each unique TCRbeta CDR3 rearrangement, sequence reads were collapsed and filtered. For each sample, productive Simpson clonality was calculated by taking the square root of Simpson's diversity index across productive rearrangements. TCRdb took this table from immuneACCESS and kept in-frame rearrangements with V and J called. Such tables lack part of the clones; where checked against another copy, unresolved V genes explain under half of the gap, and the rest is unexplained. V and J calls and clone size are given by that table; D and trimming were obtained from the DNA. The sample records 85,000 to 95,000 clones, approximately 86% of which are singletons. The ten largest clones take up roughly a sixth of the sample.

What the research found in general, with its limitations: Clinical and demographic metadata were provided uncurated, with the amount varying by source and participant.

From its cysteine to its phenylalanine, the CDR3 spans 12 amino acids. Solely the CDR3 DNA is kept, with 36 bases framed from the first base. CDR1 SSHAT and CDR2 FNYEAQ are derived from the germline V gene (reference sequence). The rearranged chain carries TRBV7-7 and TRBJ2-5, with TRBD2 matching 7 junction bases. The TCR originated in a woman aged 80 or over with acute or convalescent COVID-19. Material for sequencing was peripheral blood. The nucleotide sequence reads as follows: TGTGCTAGCAGCTTCGGGGGGGAGACCCAGTACTTC. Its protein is CASSFGGETQYF. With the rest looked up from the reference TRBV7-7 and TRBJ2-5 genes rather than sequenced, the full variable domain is GAGVSQSPRYKVTKRGQDVTLRCDPISSHATLYWYQQALGQGPEFLTYFNYEAQPDKSGLPSDRFSAERPEGSISTLTIQRTEQRDSAMYRCASSFGGETQYFGPGTRLLVL.